Listed below are T cell receptor beta chains from one sample, sequenced in a study of T cell changes during pregnancy in multiple sclerosis. Some clones are missing from TCRdb's copy, which holds only in-frame ones; the method was immunoSEQ multiplex PCR. Of roughly 50,000 clones detected, approximately 92% appear once; the ten largest clones hold 0.2% to 0.3%. This sample comprised CD4+ T cells from peripheral blood mononuclear cells, obtained in the third trimester of pregnancy. These receptors were taken from a female donor with multiple sclerosis, enrolled in a pregnancy study. Each CDR3 is given with its conserved first and last residue.

CASSIRTNEKLFF	TRBJ1-4	TRBV2
CASSLGAGGNEQFF	TRBJ2-1	TRBV7-9
CATVPPGQGPQPQHF	TRBJ1-5	TRBV19
CASSLRQGARYEQFF	TRBJ2-1	TRBV6-1
CASGTRDEQFF	TRBJ2-1	TRBV5-6
CASSSLAGENEQFF	TRBJ2-1	TRBV27
CASSYSRSSYEQYF	TRBJ2-7	TRBV6-6
CASSPRDSYTEAFF	TRBJ1-1	TRBV9
CSAPDREEQYF	TRBJ2-7	TRBV20-1
CASSLVRAGGDYGYTF	TRBJ1-2	TRBV7-9
CASSLGGSTGAIYF	TRBJ1-3	TRBV7-8
CASSATSGEETQYF	TRBJ2-5	TRBV9
CASSPAGLAGGRTGELFF	TRBJ2-2	TRBV5-1
CASSPGGYEQYF	TRBJ2-7	TRBV28
CASSEGLAGIVNEQFF	TRBJ2-1	TRBV2
CSVWTSGSNEQFF	TRBJ2-1	TRBV29-1
CASSFLGGYNTGELFF	TRBJ2-2	TRBV19
CASSVRTGRDQPQHF	TRBJ1-5	TRBV5-1
CASSRQGNGYTF	TRBJ1-2	TRBV28
CASSLAGRAHYGYTF	TRBJ1-2	TRBV5-4
CASSVAATNEKLFF	TRBJ1-4	TRBV9
CASSPSQGNTEAFF	TRBJ1-1	TRBV6-5
CASSHQDTKPLHF	TRBJ1-6	TRBV11-2
CASRLGQYTGELFF	TRBJ2-2	TRBV6-5
CASSEVGRGTEAFF	TRBJ1-1	TRBV2
CASSPGQNTDTQYF	TRBJ2-3	TRBV5-4
CAWSPQGGPYYGYTF	TRBJ1-2	TRBV30
CASSSHFNRGSYEQYF	TRBJ2-7	TRBV5-1
CAWDRSSGNTIYF	TRBJ1-3	TRBV30
CASKWDSSYNEQFF	TRBJ2-1	TRBV2
CASRGQGTTHEQYF	TRBJ2-7	TRBV2
CASTWGRNSPLHF	TRBJ1-6	TRBV6-5
CASIGQSNYGYTF	TRBJ1-2	TRBV2
CASSSTGISNEQFF	TRBJ2-1	TRBV5-1
CASSPTGGTIYEQYF	TRBJ2-7	TRBV7-2
CAWSSRRGGRSTDTQYF	TRBJ2-3	TRBV30
CASSLIGGRNYGYTF	TRBJ1-2	TRBV28
CASSLTGVSSGNTIYF	TRBJ1-3	TRBV7-3
CASSLRGMHTEAFF	TRBJ1-1	TRBV6-5
CASSEPGTGGHYEQYF	TRBJ2-7	TRBV5-4
CASRPTGESYNEQFF	TRBJ2-1	TRBV6-1
CASSIVGSGTVNTQYF	TRBJ2-3	TRBV19
CASSLGRGTGELFF	TRBJ2-2	TRBV5-1
CASSEQVWSLRYTF	TRBJ1-2	TRBV4-1
CASRNRGRTYEQYF	TRBJ2-7	TRBV6-1
CASSPGTGVNEKLFF	TRBJ1-4	TRBV28
CASSSGTGYYGYTF	TRBJ1-2	TRBV6-1
CASSLGPGRAGANEQFF	TRBJ2-1	TRBV5-1
CASSLDWRDTGELFF	TRBJ2-2	TRBV7-8
CASSPGTGGTYEQYF	TRBJ2-7	TRBV5-6
CASRGYGGRRGNEQFF	TRBJ2-1	TRBV28
CASSPLGLAGDEQYF	TRBJ2-7	TRBV18
CASSSNPSGRTNEQFF	TRBJ2-1	TRBV7-3